The 2 T cell receptor beta chains listed next were all sequenced from one sample in a study of blood T cell repertoires in COVID-19 (dated by TCRdb to about 2020). The library was prepared using the immunoSEQ multiplex PCR assay. Imported from immuneACCESS, the table was reduced by TCRdb to in-frame sequences with V and J called. These copies leave out some clones; in studies compared against another copy, an unresolved V gene accounts for under half, and the cause of the remainder is not known. Recorded for this sample are approximately 200,000 clones; 85% of them occurred a single time. About 1% of the sample lies in the top ten. The sequenced sample consisted of peripheral blood. All receptors come from a man aged 40-49 years with acute or convalescent COVID-19.

About this clone: No DNA is shown, since the ends of the CDR3 on it are uncertain; the CDR3 is the one TCRdb lists. The chain employs TRBV28 and TRBJ2-5; the DNA was not compared with TRBD2, the D call given in the table. CDR1 and CDR2 from the germline V gene are MDHEN and SYDVKM. The CDR3 is 15 residues long, counting both termini. The CDR3: CASSSSRGGTETQYF.

The rearrangement uses TRBV29-1 and TRBJ1-1; tentative D call: TRBD1 (5 bases). The CDR3 runs to 11 residues. Germline assignment: CDR1 SQVTM and CDR2 ANQGSEA. This chain's CDR3 is CTAGRDTEAFF. CDR3 bases: TGCACCGCAGGGAGGGACACTGAAGCTTTCTTT.